The subject of this entry is one T cell receptor (beta chain). Its specific antigen is unknown. No base qualities exist here, and no much larger clone lies one base off it. This sample is part of a study of neoadjuvant nivolumab and ipilimumab in lung cancer (dated by TCRdb to about 2020). In terms of the full investigation: Nivolumab was administered intravenously at 3 mg/kg on days 1, 15 and 29, and in the combination arm ipilimumab 1 mg/kg was added on day 1 only. The primary trial endpoint was the major pathologic response (MPR) rate in the intention-to-treat population in each study arm. Of the 45 or so patients with operable NSCLC treated in the trial, approximately 23 were randomized to nivolumab monotherapy and some 21 to nivolumab plus ipilimumab. The study compared TCR repertoires in pretherapy (baseline) peripheral blood with TCR repertoires in tumors resected at surgery following neoadjuvant immune checkpoint blockade. Matched pretherapy and resected tumor pairs were analyzed from seven patients, of whom four had been treated with nivolumab and three with nivolumab plus ipilimumab. Broader findings and caveats from the paper: There was no significant correlation between TCR clonality and pathologic tumor regression, and just a single major-pathologic-response sample was available for the clonality-regression analysis. Compared with tumor-adjacent uninvolved lung, resected tumors had greater TCR richness and clonality, and increases showed up in more of the dual-therapy-treated tumors. From pretherapy to surgery, tumor T-cell richness and clonality went up in three of three dual-therapy tumors, versus only two of four nivolumab-treated tumors. A small number of samples underwent TCR sequencing. Richness in tumors resected after neoadjuvant therapy showed a positive correlation with pretherapy blood TCR richness (Spearman R ≈ 0.78).

To prepare the library, the immunoSEQ multiplex PCR assay was applied. The paper's processing steps were these. Richness and clonality were used to summarize the repertoires, and clones that significantly expanded or contracted between pre- and post-therapy samples were identified. TCRdb took this table from immuneACCESS and kept in-frame rearrangements with V and J called. Such tables lack part of the clones; where checked against another copy, unresolved V genes explain under half of the gap, and the rest is unexplained. The DNA gave D and trimming, while V, J and clone size come from that table. The table for this sample lists about 33,000 clones; approximately 92% of them were counted only once. The top ten constitute 2% to 2.5% of the sample. Interpreted using the paper, the time point label stands for: at surgical resection after neoadjuvant nivolumab +/- ipilimumab. Samples came from the phase 2 randomized NEOSTAR trial, which tested neoadjuvant nivolumab or nivolumab plus ipilimumab followed by surgery in operable NSCLC.

This material consisted of peripheral blood, taken after neoadjuvant nivolumab, alone or with ipilimumab, at or shortly before surgery. The receptor's source is an adult with non-small cell lung cancer.

CDR3 protein: CASSPLSGRETQYF. The nucleotide sequence reads as follows: TGTGCCAGCAGCCCCCTTAGCGGGAGGGAGACCCAGTACTTC. The sequence joins TRBV7-9 to TRBJ2-5, and 10 bases in between align with TRBD2. CDR1 is given as SEHNR and CDR2 as FQNEAQ, both from the germline V gene (reference sequence). The germline V end is reduced by 5 bases and the J end by 5 bases; junction bases left unmatched: 5. From the cysteine through the phenylalanine, the CDR3 covers 14 amino acids. Of the read, only the CDR3 DNA is kept; its 42 bases are in frame from base 1.